Below are 13 T cell receptor beta chains sequenced from a single sample in a study of shared clonotypes between healthy human individuals. TCRdb's table, derived via immunoSEQ multiplex PCR, lists solely in-frame clones and lacks some. This table has about 1 million clones, about 76% appearing once. The sequenced sample consisted of memory CD4+ T cells sorted from blood. Described subset: CD45RA-negative fraction. The receptors were gathered from a young man in good health.

This clone was counted ten times or more. The CDR3 DNA reads as TGTGCCAGCAGCCTCCTTTACGAGCAGTACTTC. Protein: CASSLLYEQYF. The chain links TRBV2 to TRBJ2-7, with D hard to call. The CDR3 consists of 11 residues. Germline values: CDR1 SNHLY, CDR2 FYNNEI. Trimming stripped 6 bases from V and 4 bases from J, with 7 bases between. Looking up the rest from reference TRBV2 and TRBJ2-7 gives the full variable domain: EPEVTQTPSHQVTQMGQEVILRCVPISNHLYFYWYRQILGQKVEFLVSFYNNEISEKSEIFDDQFSVERPDGSNFTLKIRSTKLEDSAMYFCASSLLYEQYFGPGTRLTVT.

This clone was seen a handful of times. This rearrangement joins TRBV6-1 to TRBJ1-2, with 7 bases aligning to TRBD1. Germline CDR1 MNHNS, CDR2 SASEGT. CDR3 length equals 15 residues. The junction had 5 bases not matched to a gene; V was cut back by 4 bases and J by 0 bases. CDR3 nucleotides: TGTGCCAGCAGTGCCAGGACAGGCACTAACTATGGCTACACCTTC. This sequence encodes CASSARTGTNYGYTF.

The CDR3 sequence is CASSSQTSGRETQYF. The CDR3 nucleotides read TGTGCCAGCAGCTCACAGACTAGCGGGAGAGAGACCCAGTACTTC. The rearrangement uses TRBV7-9 and TRBJ2-5; TRBD2 matches 12 bases. Germline V lookup: CDR1 SEHNR, CDR2 FQNEAQ (reference sequence). Trimming cost V 4 bases and J 4 bases; bases outside gene matches: 4. The CDR3 is 15 amino acids.

The CDR3 nucleotides are TGTGCCAGCAGCTCTGTGGCGTTTTTGACGGGCCACACAGATACGCAGTATTTT. Its translation: CASSSVAFLTGHTDTQYF. The chain carries TRBV5-6 and TRBJ2-3; D remains ambiguous. V gave up 3 bases and J gave up 2 bases, with 22 bases separating them. Germline assignment: CDR1 SGHDT and CDR2 YYEEEE. This CDR3 has 18 residues.

This rearrangement joins TRBV5-1 to TRBJ2-5, with D possibly being TRBD1 (7 bases). Germline values: CDR1 SGHRS, CDR2 YFSETQ. V was clipped by 7 bases and J by 4 bases, with 17 bases between them. This CDR3 has 14 amino acids. CDR3 in amino acids: CASSRQGGGETQYF. The CDR3 DNA reads as TGCGCCAGCTCCCGTCAGGGGGGCGGAGAGACCCAGTACTTC. The full variable domain, with the rest looked up from reference TRBV5-1 and TRBJ2-5, is KAGVTQTPRYLIKTRGQQVTLSCSPISGHRSVSWYQQTPGQGLQFLFEYFSETQRNKGNFPGRFSGRQFSNSRSEMNVSTLELGDSALYLCASSRQGGGETQYFGPGTRLLVL.

The J gene is TRBJ2-1, the V gene TRBV7-2, with a tentative D call TRBD2 (7 bases). V dropped 6 bases and J dropped 4 bases, with 16 bases sitting between them. The CDR3 runs 15 residues. Germline CDR1 reads SGHTA; CDR2 reads FQGNSA. Here the CDR3 reads CASSNRGAGYNEQFF. CDR3 bases: TGTGCCAGCAGTAACCGGGGGGCGGGATACAATGAGCAGTTCTTC.

The rearrangement links TRBV10-2 to TRBJ2-7; D is ambiguous. The length of the CDR3 is 14 residues. V lost 7 bases, J lost 0 bases, and 13 bases lay in between. Germline V CDR1 and CDR2: WSHSY, SAAADI. The CDR3 region has the DNA TGCGCCAGCAAGGCCGGGCTAAGCTCCTACGAGCAGTACTTC. The encoded protein is CASKAGLSSYEQYF.

The chain couples TRBV7-2 to TRBJ2-5, with D possibly TRBD2 on 5 matching bases. CDR1 SGHTA and CDR2 FQGNSA come from the germline V gene. The CDR3 contains 14 residues. V lost 1 base and J 4 bases, leaving 10 bases between the germline ends. The CDR3 is CASSLGSGGETQYF. CDR3 DNA: TGTGCCAGCAGCTTAGGCAGCGGTGGAGAGACCCAGTACTTC.

The V call is TRBV6-5, the J call TRBJ1-3, with D perhaps TRBD1 (5 bases). Trimming cost V 5 bases and J 0 bases, with 11 bases left between them. The CDR3 spans 15 residues. Looked up from germline, CDR1 is MNHEY and CDR2 is SVGAGI. Here the CDR3 DNA reads TGTGCCAGCAGTCCTACAGGCTTCTCTGGAAACACCATATATTTT. Amino acids: CASSPTGFSGNTIYF.

The rearrangement links TRBV19 to TRBJ1-6; the D is unclear. The CDR3 totals 13 residues. Germline V gene sequence: CDR1 LNHDA, CDR2 SQIVND (reference sequence). Trimming left V 7 bases short and J 5 bases short, with 9 bases between. The CDR3 here is CASNTVNNSPLHF. CDR3 DNA sequence: TGTGCCAGTAATACGGTCAATAATTCACCCCTCCACTTT.

For the CDR3, the DNA is TGTGCCATCAGTACAGGGGGCGGCGTCGGCGAGCAGTACTTC. Protein: CAISTGGGVGEQYF. V and J are TRBV10-3 and TRBJ2-7, with TRBD1 identical over 9 bases. The CDR3 has 14 amino acids. Germline CDR1 reads ENHRY; CDR2 reads SYGVKD. V lost 5 bases and J lost 6; bases outside the gene matches: 8.

The chain joins TRBV5-1 to TRBJ2-6, with D perhaps matching TRBD1 or TRBD2 (6 bases each). Trimming pared 5 bases from V and 0 bases from J, leaving 12 bases between. CDR3 length: 16 amino acids. The germline V gene encodes CDR1 SGHRS and CDR2 YFSETQ. This CDR3 reads CASSRGGGSGANVLTF. CDR3 in DNA: TGCGCCAGCAGTCGAGGAGGGGGCTCTGGGGCCAACGTCCTGACTTTC. Together with reference TRBV5-1 and TRBJ2-6, the CDR3 gives the full variable domain: KAGVTQTPRYLIKTRGQQVTLSCSPISGHRSVSWYQQTPGQGLQFLFEYFSETQRNKGNFPGRFSGRQFSNSRSEMNVSTLELGDSALYLCASSRGGGSGANVLTFGAGSRLTVL.

The table lists this clone with a count of one. J is TRBJ2-1 and V is TRBV4-3; D unresolved. The V end was cut by 0 bases, the J end by 0 bases, with 9 bases between. Germline V gene data show CDR1 as LGHNA and CDR2 as YSLEER. The CDR3 covers 16 residues. The CDR3 DNA is TGCGCCAGCAGCCAAGATCTCAGAAACTCCTACAATGAGCAGTTCTTC. The encoded protein is CASSQDLRNSYNEQFF.